This T cell receptor (beta chain) is drawn from a study of OX40 agonist ivuxolimab in advanced cancers. Context from the whole study: Ivuxolimab was a fully human IgG2 agonistic monoclonal antibody targeting the costimulatory receptor OX40 (CD134). The paper reports the monotherapy dose-escalation portion (N of about 50 patients) of the phase I ivuxolimab trial. Partial responses were achieved by three dose-escalation patients, of whom one had hepatocellular carcinoma and two had cutaneous melanoma. Of the roughly 50 dose-escalation patients, hepatocellular carcinoma was present in 19, melanoma in around 15, renal cell carcinoma in 9 and head and neck cancer in 9. Peripheral TCRbeta sequencing aimed to test whether ivuxolimab altered TCR sequence diversity and caused clonal T-cell expansion. Intravenous ivuxolimab was administered to patients every 2 weeks at six dose levels: 0.01, 0.1, 0.3, 1.5, 3 and 10 mg/kg. In the dose-escalation cohort, roughly 80% of patients were male, and the mean age was approximately 60 years, with a range of roughly 23 to 85. Patients were allowed to have had prior anti-PD-1, anti-PD-L1 or anti-CTLA-4 therapy, and approximately 40% of the dose-escalation patients had previously received checkpoint inhibitors. Summary of the overall study and its limitations: At doses from 0.1 to 3.0 mg/kg, clonal expansion was seen in both CD4+ and CD8+ blood T cells between baseline and week 6. Antigen specificity was not determined for the clonally expanded peripheral T cells. In the 0.1-3.0 mg/kg groups, partial responders were among the patients with the lowest normalized peripheral clonal expansion, particularly in CD8+ T cells. Low levels of normalized T-cell clonal expansion were also seen in some nonresponding patients. After ivuxolimab, more expanded clones were found on average in CD8+ T cells than in CD4+ T cells.

To sequence the TCRbeta CDR3 region, genomic DNA was isolated from the sorted cells. The immunoSEQ Assay was used for sequencing of TCRbeta CDR3 regions. Drawn from immuneACCESS, this table holds only the in-frame rearrangements with V and J called that TCRdb kept. Clones are partly lost; checked studies trace under half to an unresolved V gene and leave the rest unexplained. For this sample there are 44,000 or so clones; more than 70% appear just once. The ten biggest clones cover 6.5% to 8% of the sample. CDR1 and CDR2 are read off the germline V gene as SGHTA and FQGNSA. The CDR3 spans 13 residues, from the cysteine through the phenylalanine. Only CDR3 DNA remains: 39 bases, in frame from the first base. A distance of 9 bases separates the germline ends of V and J, which lose 6 bases and 0 bases respectively. On this clone itself: No antigen is known for it. No much larger clone is present one base from it, and per-base qualities are unavailable.

Patients with autoimmune disease history or receiving systemic immunosuppression were excluded from the trial. Peripheral blood for TCR sequencing was collected from all dose cohorts at baseline, on cycle 4 day 1, and on cycle 7 day 1. Samples came from an open-label, multicenter, first-in-human phase I dose-escalation trial of ivuxolimab. The trial enrolled adults with locally advanced or metastatic head and neck squamous cell, hepatocellular, melanoma or renal cell carcinoma. Before TCR sequencing, CD4+ T cells and CD8+ T cells from peripheral blood were sorted into separate populations. The source was CD4+ or CD8+ T cells sorted from blood, collected in a trial of the OX40 agonist ivuxolimab. The chain was built from TRBV7-2 and TRBJ2-7, with the D gene not clear enough to name. This clonotype originated in an adult with an advanced solid tumor such as melanoma, head and neck, liver or kidney cancer. The nucleotides are TGTGCCAGCAGGCCGACTTACTCCTACGAGCAGTACTTC. The resulting protein is CASRPTYSYEQYF.